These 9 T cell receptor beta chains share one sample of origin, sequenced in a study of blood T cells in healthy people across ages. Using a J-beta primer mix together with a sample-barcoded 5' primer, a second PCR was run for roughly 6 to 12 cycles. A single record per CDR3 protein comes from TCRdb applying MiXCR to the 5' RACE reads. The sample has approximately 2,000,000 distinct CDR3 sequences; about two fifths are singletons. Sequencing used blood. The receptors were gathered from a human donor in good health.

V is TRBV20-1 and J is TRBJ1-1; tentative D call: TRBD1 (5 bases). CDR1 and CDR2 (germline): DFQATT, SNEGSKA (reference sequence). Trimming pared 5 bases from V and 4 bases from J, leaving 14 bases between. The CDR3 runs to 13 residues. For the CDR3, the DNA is TGCAGTGCTCACCAGGGCGGCGGCACTGAAGCTTTCTTT. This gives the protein CSAHQGGGTEAFF.

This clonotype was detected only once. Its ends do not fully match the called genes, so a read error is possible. CDR3 residues: CASRESQGLSGADVLTF. The CDR3 nucleotides read TGTGCCAGCAGAGAAAGCCAAGGGCTCTCTGGGGCCGACGTCCTGACTTTC. The rearrangement links TRBV28 to TRBJ2-6, with D possibly TRBD1 on 5 matching bases. The CDR3 spans 17 residues. From germline, CDR1 is MDHEN and CDR2 SYDVKM.

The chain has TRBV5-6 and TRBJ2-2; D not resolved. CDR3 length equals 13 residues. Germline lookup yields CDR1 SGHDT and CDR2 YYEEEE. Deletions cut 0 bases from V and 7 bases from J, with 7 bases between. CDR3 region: CASSLVRYGELFF. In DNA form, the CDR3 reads TGTGCCAGCAGCTTGGTGCGCTACGGGGAGCTGTTTTTT. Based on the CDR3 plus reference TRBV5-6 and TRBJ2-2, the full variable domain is DAGVTQSPTHLIKTRGQQVTLRCSPKSGHDTVSWYQQALGQGPQFIFQYYEEEERQRGNFPDRFSGHQFPNYSSELNVNALLLGDSALYLCASSLVRYGELFFGEGSRLTVL.

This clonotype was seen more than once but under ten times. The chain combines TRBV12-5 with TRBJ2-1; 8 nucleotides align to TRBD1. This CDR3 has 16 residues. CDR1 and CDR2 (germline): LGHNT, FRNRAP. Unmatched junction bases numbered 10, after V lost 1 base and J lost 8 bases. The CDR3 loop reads CASGLDGQGVGDEQFF. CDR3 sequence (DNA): TGTGCTAGTGGTTTGGATGGACAGGGTGTAGGGGATGAGCAGTTCTTC.

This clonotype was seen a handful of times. The CDR3 coding sequence is TGCAGTGCTAGGCCATTGACAGTCTATGGCTACACCTTC. Its protein is CSARPLTVYGYTF. The chain recombines TRBV20-1 with TRBJ1-2; TRBD1 is a possible D gene (5 bases). Germline lookup yields CDR1 DFQATT and CDR2 SNEGSKA (reference sequence). V lost 3 bases and J 4 bases, leaving 12 bases between the germline ends. The CDR3 has 13 amino acids.

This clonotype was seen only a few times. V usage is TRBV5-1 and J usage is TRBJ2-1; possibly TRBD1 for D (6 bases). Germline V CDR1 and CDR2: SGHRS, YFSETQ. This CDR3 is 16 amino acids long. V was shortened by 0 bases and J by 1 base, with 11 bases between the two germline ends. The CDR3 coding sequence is TGCGCCAGCAGCTTGGAGGCAGGGGTGTCCTACAATGAGCAGTTCTTC. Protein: CASSLEAGVSYNEQFF.

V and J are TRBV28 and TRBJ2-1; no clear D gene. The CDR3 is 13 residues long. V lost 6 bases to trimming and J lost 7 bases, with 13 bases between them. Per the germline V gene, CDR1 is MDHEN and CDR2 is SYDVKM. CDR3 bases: TGTGCCAGCAGCACCCGCATGAGGAATGAGCAGTTCTTC. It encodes CASSTRMRNEQFF. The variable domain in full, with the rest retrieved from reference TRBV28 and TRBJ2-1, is DVKVTQSSRYLVKRTGEKVFLECVQDMDHENMFWYRQDPGLGLRLIYFSYDVKMKEKGDIPEGYSVSREKKERFSLILESASTNQTSMYLCASSTRMRNEQFFGPGTRLTVL.

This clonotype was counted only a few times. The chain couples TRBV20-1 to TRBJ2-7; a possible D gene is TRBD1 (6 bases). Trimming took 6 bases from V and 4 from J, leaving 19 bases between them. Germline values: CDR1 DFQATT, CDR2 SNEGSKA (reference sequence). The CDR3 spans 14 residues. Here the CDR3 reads CSAGRQEAEYEQYF. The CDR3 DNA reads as TGCAGTGCCGGAAGACAGGAAGCGGAATACGAGCAGTACTTC.

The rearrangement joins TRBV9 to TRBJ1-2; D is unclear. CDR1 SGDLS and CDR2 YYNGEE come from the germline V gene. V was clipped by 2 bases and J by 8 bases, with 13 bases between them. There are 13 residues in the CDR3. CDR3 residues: CASSVPGGGGYTF. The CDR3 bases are TGTGCCAGCAGCGTCCCCGGAGGAGGGGGCTACACCTTC.